This TCR beta chain is from a study of blood T cell repertoires in COVID-19. Sequencing was performed with immunoSEQ multiplex PCR; in TCRdb, only in-frame clones are kept and a portion is missing. The table includes about 160,000 clones, over 75% detected once. This sequence originates from a woman aged 45-65 years who had recovered from COVID-19. The sequenced sample consisted of PBMCs or T cells enriched from blood (not recorded which).

The CDR3 is CASSLSGRVGQPQHF. The DNA of the CDR3 is TGTGCCAGCAGCCTAAGCGGTCGGGTGGGTCAGCCCCAGCATTTT. The rearrangement links TRBV7-2 to TRBJ1-5; no reliable D call. V was pared by 5 bases and J by 6 bases, with 17 bases between. This CDR3 spans 15 amino acids. The V gene's germline CDR1 is SGHTA and CDR2 FQGNSA.